The rows below give T cell receptor beta chains drawn from one sample of a study of technical replicates of blood from a handful of donors. TCRdb's copy holds only in-frame clones and misses some; the assay was immunoSEQ multiplex PCR. The table lists just over 55,000 clones, 93% of them singletons. Sequenced input: PBMCs. The receptors derive from a human donor in good health. Some clones in this sample may be carry-over from other donors' samples. Both conserved end residues are part of each CDR3. The D gene is left open where the match is weak. Only some rows state a clone size, as once, few, many or a class for expanded clones.

V gene	D gene	clone size	J gene	CDR3 protein	CDR3 DNA
TRBV11-2	-	once	TRBJ2-1	CASSLVREQFF	TGTGCCAGCAGCTTAGTTCGTGAGCAGTTCTTC
TRBV30	-	-	TRBJ2-7	CAWSASGNQYF	TGTGCCTGGAGTGCCTCCGGGAACCAGTACTTC
TRBV5-6	TRBD1	-	TRBJ2-7	CASSFDRVEQYF	TGTGCCAGCAGCTTTGACAGGGTCGAGCAGTACTTC
TRBV7-3	TRBD2	-	TRBJ2-2	CASSLIGPNLSGGNTGELFF	TGTGCCAGCAGCTTAATAGGCCCTAACCTGAGCGGGGGGAACACCGGGGAGCTGTTTTTT
TRBV29-1	-	-	TRBJ1-1	CSVRGMNTEAFF	TGCAGCGTCCGGGGTATGAACACTGAAGCTTTCTTT
TRBV7-2	-	-	TRBJ1-1	CASSSEVLAKAFF	TGTGCCAGCAGCTCCGAGGTACTGGCGAAAGCTTTCTTT
TRBV19	TRBD1	-	TRBJ1-5	CASSIKGQGGSAQHF	TGTGCCAGTAGTATAAAGGGACAGGGCGGCTCGGCCCAGCATTTT
TRBV30	-	-	TRBJ2-3	CAWSVLLSTDTQYF	TGTGCCTGGAGTGTACTCCTTAGCACAGATACGCAGTATTTT
TRBV5-1	-	-	TRBJ2-2	CASSLPRAGTGELFF	TGCGCCAGCAGCTTGCCCAGGGCAGGCACCGGGGAGCTGTTTTTT
TRBV6-6	TRBD1	-	TRBJ1-4	CASSPGQGGSEKLFF	TGTGCCAGCAGCCCCGGACAGGGAGGTAGTGAAAAACTGTTTTTT
TRBV6-1	-	-	TRBJ1-2	CASTLDGLSNYGYTF	TGTGCCAGCACCCTGGACGGACTATCTAACTATGGCTACACCTTC
TRBV30	-	-	TRBJ1-2	CAWSVITGRDYGYTF	TGTGCCTGGAGTGTAATAACGGGAAGGGACTATGGCTACACCTTC
TRBV7-2	TRBD2	-	TRBJ2-5	CASSLGRIGGGSWETQYF	TGTGCCAGCAGCTTAGGGAGAATTGGGGGAGGGAGTTGGGAGACCCAGTACTTC
TRBV7-9	-	-	TRBJ1-1	CASSLSGNTEAFF	TGTGCCAGCAGCTTGTCCGGGAACACTGAAGCTTTCTTT
TRBV19	TRBD1	-	TRBJ1-2	CASSIGRTGDYGYTF	TGTGCCAGTAGTATAGGAAGGACAGGGGACTATGGCTACACCTTC
TRBV18	-	-	TRBJ1-1	CASSVQGLGTEAFF	TGTGCCAGCTCGGTACAGGGATTGGGGACTGAAGCTTTCTTT
TRBV5-8	-	-	TRBJ1-2	CASSFQGYGYTF	TGTGCCAGCAGCTTTCAGGGATATGGCTACACCTTC
TRBV6-1	TRBD1	-	TRBJ2-7	CASILSVGTAYEQYF	TGTGCCAGCATCTTATCAGTAGGGACAGCCTACGAGCAGTACTTC
TRBV5-8	TRBD1	-	TRBJ1-1	CASSEDRVEAFF	TGTGCCAGCAGCGAGGACAGGGTCGAAGCTTTCTTT
TRBV7-9	-	-	TRBJ2-6	CASSLGQPSGANVLTF	TGTGCCAGCAGCTTAGGACAGCCTTCTGGGGCCAACGTCCTGACTTTC
TRBV5-6	-	-	TRBJ1-2	CASSPRSSGNYGYTF	TGTGCCAGCAGCCCCCGTTCGTCCGGGAACTATGGCTACACCTTC
TRBV6-6	TRBD1	-	TRBJ2-7	CASRGTGGDEQYF	TGTGCCAGCAGGGGGACAGGGGGCGACGAGCAGTACTTC
TRBV4-1	TRBD2	once	TRBJ2-3	CASSQGLAGVFRGDTQYF	TGCGCCAGCAGCCAGGGACTAGCGGGAGTTTTTCGGGGAGATACGCAGTATTTT
TRBV30	-	-	TRBJ2-7	CAWSVGQGAHEQYF	TGTGCCTGGAGTGTTGGGCAGGGTGCCCACGAGCAGTACTTC
TRBV7-3	-	-	TRBJ1-1	CASSPSGQPNTEAFF	TGTGCCAGCAGCCCCAGTGGACAGCCGAACACTGAAGCTTTCTTT
TRBV6-1	TRBD1	-	TRBJ2-7	CASNTPGGHYEQYF	TGTGCCAGCAATACGCCAGGGGGTCACTACGAGCAGTACTTC
TRBV5-1	-	-	TRBJ2-5	CASSPGLGTQETQYF	TGCGCCAGCAGCCCAGGGTTGGGGACACAAGAGACCCAGTACTTC
TRBV15	TRBD1	-	TRBJ1-5	CATSSDRVGNQPQHF	TGTGCCACCAGCAGTGACAGGGTTGGCAATCAGCCCCAGCATTTT
TRBV21-1	-	-	TRBJ2-7	CASKNGQGPSF	TGTGCCAGCAAGAACGGACAGGGGCCAAGCTTC
TRBV30	-	-	TRBJ2-3	CAWSLQGPDTQYF	TGTGCCTGGAGTCTACAGGGCCCAGATACGCAGTATTTT